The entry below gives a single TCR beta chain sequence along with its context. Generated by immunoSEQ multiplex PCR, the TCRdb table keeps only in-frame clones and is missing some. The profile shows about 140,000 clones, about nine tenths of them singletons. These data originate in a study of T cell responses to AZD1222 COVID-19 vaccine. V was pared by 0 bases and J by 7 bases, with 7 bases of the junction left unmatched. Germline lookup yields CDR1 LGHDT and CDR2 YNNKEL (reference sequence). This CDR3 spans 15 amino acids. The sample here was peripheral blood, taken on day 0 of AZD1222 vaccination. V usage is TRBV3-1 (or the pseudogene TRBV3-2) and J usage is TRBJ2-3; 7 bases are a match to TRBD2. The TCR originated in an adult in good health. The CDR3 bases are TGTGCCAGCAGCCAAGACTCTAGCGGCTGGAATACGCAGTATTTT. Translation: CASSQDSSGWNTQYF.